Below, 16 T cell receptor beta chains from the same sample are listed, as sequenced in a study of glioma-infiltrating T cells after dendritic cell vaccination. Sequenced by immunoSEQ multiplex PCR; TCRdb stores in-frame clones only, minus some. Counted here are about 92,000 clones, around 86% occurring once; the ten biggest clones make up 15% to 18%. This material consisted of blood, taken before dendritic cell vaccination. The receptors originated from a human donor with glioblastoma.

The genes are TRBV5-4 and TRBJ2-7; D gene uncertain. V was clipped by 0 bases and J by 0 bases, with 10 bases between them. Germline V gene data show CDR1 as SGHNT and CDR2 as YYREEE (reference sequence). The CDR3 runs 15 residues. The CDR3 region has the DNA TGTGCCAGCAGCTTGGGGCCTCGCCTCTCCTACGAGCAGTACTTC. As protein: CASSLGPRLSYEQYF.

The chain joins TRBV29-1 to TRBJ1-1; D unresolved. Germline assignment: CDR1 SQVTM and CDR2 ANQGSEA. Trimming pared 5 bases from V and 1 base from J, leaving 23 bases between. This CDR3 is built from 17 residues. The CDR3: CSVLERRDLMANTEAFF. CDR3 in DNA: TGCAGCGTTCTAGAACGGCGAGACCTTATGGCGAACACTGAAGCTTTCTTT. Complete variable domain (other parts from reference TRBV29-1 and TRBJ1-1): SAVISQKPSRDICQRGTSLTIQCQVDSQVTMMFWYRQQPGQSLTLIATANQGSEATYESGFVIDKFPISRPNLTFSTLTVSNMSPEDSSIYLCSVLERRDLMANTEAFFGQGTRLTVV.

The genes are TRBV7-9 and TRBJ2-7; 10 bases match TRBD1. The trim removed 5 bases at V and 7 bases at J, leaving 11 bases unmatched. There are 15 residues in the CDR3. Germline V lookup: CDR1 SEHNR, CDR2 FQNEAQ (reference sequence). DNA of the CDR3: TGTGCCAGCAGCGACGCCGGGACAGGGGTTGGGGAGCAGTACTTC. Translated, it gives CASSDAGTGVGEQYF.

The chain joins TRBV28 to TRBJ2-7; tentative D call: TRBD1 (6 bases). V lost 9 bases and J lost 2, with 11 bases in between. Germline assignment: CDR1 MDHEN and CDR2 SYDVKM. The CDR3 runs to 12 residues. The CDR3 coding sequence is TGTGCCAGTTTCCGGGACACCTACGAGCAGTACTTC. Translation gives CASFRDTYEQYF.

The V gene is TRBV18, the J gene TRBJ1-5, with 9 bases that match TRBD1. CDR1 and CDR2 from the germline V gene are KGHSH and LQKENI. This CDR3 has 15 residues. V shed 3 bases, J shed 1 base, and the junction held 1 base outside the gene matches. CDR3 in amino acids: CASSPTGGSNQPQHF. CDR3 nucleotide sequence: TGTGCCAGCTCACCGACAGGGGGAAGCAATCAGCCCCAGCATTTT.

The CDR3 here is CASSSSLAGQSYEQYF. The CDR3 DNA follows: TGTGCCAGCAGCTCCTCACTAGCGGGCCAATCCTACGAGCAGTACTTC. The rearrangement uses TRBV7-2 and TRBJ2-7; 9 bases are a match to TRBD2. In germline, CDR1 is SGHTA, CDR2 FQGNSA. V shed 4 bases and J 1 base; nucleotides not matched to a gene: 8. This CDR3 has 16 residues.

This sequence joins TRBV11-2 and TRBJ1-1; possible D gene TRBD1, 6 bases. The CDR3 contains 12 residues. V was shortened by 1 base and J by 14 bases, with 14 bases between the two germline ends. CDR1 and CDR2 from the germline V gene are SGHAT and FQNNGV. The CDR3 DNA follows: TGTGCCAGCAGCTTAGCACGGGGGGCTTTATTCTTT. It translates to CASSLARGALFF.

This clone has only a few counts. In DNA, the CDR3 is TGTGCCGGATCTTTGAGGGAGGGTGAAAAACTGTTTTTT. It encodes CAGSLREGEKLFF. The chain recombines TRBV19 with TRBJ1-4; D not resolved. The CDR3 length is 13 residues. Germline CDR1 reads LNHDA; CDR2 reads SQIVND (reference sequence). Trimming shortened V by 11 bases and J by 7 bases, and 17 bases separated the two germline ends.

On this clone itself: One junction end disagrees with the germline gene, perhaps due to a read error. CDR3 nucleotide sequence: TGTGCCAGCAGCCTGAGACAAGGGGCACTCTTC. It encodes CASSLRQGALF. The chain combines TRBV5-6 with TRBJ2-1; perhaps TRBD1 as D (5 bases). Germline V CDR1 and CDR2: SGHDT, YYEEEE. CDR3 length: 11 residues. The entire variable domain, with the rest obtained from reference TRBV5-6 and TRBJ2-1, is as follows: DAGVTQSPTHLIKTRGQQVTLRCSPKSGHDTVSWYQQALGQGPQFIFQYYEEEERQRGNFPDRFSGHQFPNYSSELNVNALLLGDSALYLCASSLRQGALFGPGTRLTVL.

The gene calls are TRBV4-2 and TRBJ2-1; D call uncertain. The CDR3 has 16 residues. Germline lookup yields CDR1 LGHNA and CDR2 YNFKEQ. The germline V and J ends were trimmed by 2 bases and 1 base, with 12 bases remaining between them. CDR3 sequence: CASSQSVGRSYNEQFF. CDR3 DNA sequence: TGTGCCAGCAGCCAATCGGTGGGCCGGTCCTACAATGAGCAGTTCTTC.

In DNA form, the CDR3 reads TGCAGCGTTAGCCAGGGAAAAGCCGGGGAGCTGTTTTTT. This gives the protein CSVSQGKAGELFF. The chain links TRBV29-1 to TRBJ2-2; tentative D call: TRBD1 (5 bases). The CDR3 has 13 residues. The germline gives CDR1 SQVTM, CDR2 ANQGSEA. Trimming shortened V by 5 bases and J by 6 bases, and 13 bases separated the two germline ends.

The chain links TRBV12-5 to TRBJ2-1; TRBD2 might be the D (6 bases). The germline V gene has CDR1 LGHNT and CDR2 FRNRAP. Trimming took 3 bases from V and 0 from J, leaving 15 bases between them. CDR3 length equals 17 residues. As DNA, the CDR3 is TGTGCTAGTGGTTTTTCTAGCGTTCAGTACTCCTACAATGAGCAGTTCTTC. It specifies CASGFSSVQYSYNEQFF.

This rearrangement joins TRBV19 to TRBJ2-3; TRBD1 agrees at 8 bases. Germline CDR1 and CDR2: LNHDA and SQIVND (reference sequence). CDR3 size: 16 residues. V lost 3 bases to trimming and J lost 0 bases; unmatched junction nucleotides: 5. This CDR3 reads CASSIRGQGSTDTQYF. The CDR3 DNA reads as TGTGCCAGTAGTATCAGGGGGCAGGGGAGCACAGATACGCAGTATTTT.

The chain combines TRBV28 with TRBJ1-2; 11 bases fit TRBD1. The CDR3 totals 15 residues. Germline V gene sequence: CDR1 MDHEN, CDR2 SYDVKM. V was clipped by 3 bases and J by 7 bases; unmatched bases: 7. CDR3 sequence: CASSLARTGGFGYTF. The CDR3 DNA sequence: TGTGCCAGCAGTTTGGCCAGGACAGGGGGCTTTGGCTACACCTTC.

CDR3: CASSPWTSSSADTQYF. CDR3 DNA sequence: TGTGCCAGCAGCCCCTGGACATCCTCCTCGGCAGATACGCAGTATTTT. The J gene is TRBJ2-3, the V gene TRBV7-7, with TRBD1 as a possible D gene (5 bases). This CDR3 contains 16 residues. From germline, CDR1 is SSHAT and CDR2 FNYEAQ (reference sequence). V was cut by 5 bases and J by 4 bases, with 19 bases left in between.

The chain is built from TRBV7-3 and TRBJ2-3; possible D gene TRBD2, 5 bases. Trimming removed 2 bases from V and 5 bases from J, with 5 bases in between. This CDR3 is built from 12 residues. CDR1 and CDR2 from the germline V gene are SGHTA and FQGTGA. CDR3 loop: CASSLGRDTQYF. The CDR3 DNA reads TGTGCCAGCAGCTTAGGGAGAGATACGCAGTATTTT.